A single TCR beta chain is shown here with its context. This specimen belongs to a study of cytomegalovirus exposure and HLA in healthy donors. The primer mix had 60 Vbeta and 13 Jbeta primers. TCRdb keeps only in-frame clones here, not all; method: immunoSEQ multiplex PCR. This table has roughly 100,000 clones, around 77% appearing once. This CDR3 is 18 amino acids long. J lost 3 bases, V lost 5 bases, and 12 bases had no gene match. Per germline, CDR1 SEHNR and CDR2 FQNEAQ (reference sequence). This TCR was sampled from a male donor in good health and CMV-seropositive. This sequence joins TRBV7-9 and TRBJ2-7; 14 nucleotides line up with TRBD2. The sequenced material came from PBMCs. The CDR3 region is CASSQPRGTSGRGYEQYF. The CDR3 DNA follows: TGTGCCAGCAGCCAACCCCGCGGGACTAGCGGGAGAGGCTACGAGCAGTACTTC. Full variable domain (remainder filled in from reference TRBV7-9 and TRBJ2-7): DTGVSQNPRHKITKRGQNVTFRCDPISEHNRLYWYRQTLGQGPEFLTYFQNEAQLEKSRLLSDRFSAERPKGSFSTLEIQRTEQGDSAMYLCASSQPRGTSGRGYEQYFGPGTRLTVT.